This TCR beta chain was recovered during a study of blood T cell repertoires in COVID-19. About the study: The origin of the acute and convalescent COVID-19 samples was the United States, Italy and Spain. In each case, the material was cDNA or gDNA derived from T cells, B-cell-depleted T cells, or PBMCs.

Profiling relied on immunoSEQ multiplex PCR, and the TCRdb table lists in-frame clones only, not all of them. The sample records about 480,000 clones, around nine tenths being singletons. Study members were between roughly 18 and 90 years old and lived in about two dozen US regions. Participants' reported clinical history set cohort assignment. In germline, CDR1 is MGHRA, CDR2 YSYEKL. There are 15 residues in the CDR3. V was pared by 3 bases and J by 3 bases, with 11 bases between. The material sequenced was PBMCs or T cells enriched from blood (not recorded which). The chain carries TRBV4-1 and TRBJ1-4, with D uncertain. This clonotype was sampled from a woman aged 35 to 49 who had recovered from COVID-19. This CDR3 reads CASSQARGPNEKLFF. CDR3 DNA sequence: TGCGCCAGCAGCCAGGCTCGGGGTCCTAATGAAAAACTGTTTTTT.